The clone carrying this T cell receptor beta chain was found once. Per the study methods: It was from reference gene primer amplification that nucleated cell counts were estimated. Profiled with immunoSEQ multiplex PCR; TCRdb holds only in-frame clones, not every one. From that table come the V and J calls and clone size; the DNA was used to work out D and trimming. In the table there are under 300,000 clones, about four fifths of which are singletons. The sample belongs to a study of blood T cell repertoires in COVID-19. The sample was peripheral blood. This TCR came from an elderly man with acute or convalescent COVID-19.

CDR3 sequence reads: CAWSVRETANSPLHF. CDR3 nucleotides: TGTGCCTGGAGTGTACGGGAGACAGCTAATTCACCCCTCCACTTT. This chain connects TRBV30 to TRBJ1-6; D perhaps matches TRBD1 (5 bases). The ends were cut back, 0 bases at V and 6 bases at J, with 12 bases in the middle. Germline loops: CDR1 GTSNPN, CDR2 SVGIG (reference sequence). The CDR3 is 15 residues long.